This TCR beta chain comes out of a study of blood T cells in healthy people across ages. Notes on the study in general: With age, beta diversity per million T cells declined roughly linearly, significantly by 40. Researchers judged that diversity estimates from one million T cells fell short of true values.

A second PCR, run for roughly 7 to 11 cycles, used a sample-barcoded 5' primer plus a J-beta primer mix. TCRdb itself ran the 5' RACE reads through MiXCR, one entry per CDR3 protein. Of 650,000 to 800,000 distinct CDR3 sequences listed, more than 40% are singletons. About this clonotype itself: Antigen unknown.

Trimming removed 0 bases from V and 4 bases from J; junction bases left unmatched: 2. This CDR3 contains 15 residues. The germline CDR1 and CDR2 sequences are KGHDR and SFDVKD. The chain is built from TRBV24-1 and TRBJ2-5; 9 bases agree with TRBD1. The sequencing sample was made of blood. The sequence derives from a man in his sixties in good health. The CDR3 coding sequence is TGTGCCACCAGTGATTTGACAGGGGGCTTAGAGACCCAGTACTTC. Its protein is CATSDLTGGLETQYF.